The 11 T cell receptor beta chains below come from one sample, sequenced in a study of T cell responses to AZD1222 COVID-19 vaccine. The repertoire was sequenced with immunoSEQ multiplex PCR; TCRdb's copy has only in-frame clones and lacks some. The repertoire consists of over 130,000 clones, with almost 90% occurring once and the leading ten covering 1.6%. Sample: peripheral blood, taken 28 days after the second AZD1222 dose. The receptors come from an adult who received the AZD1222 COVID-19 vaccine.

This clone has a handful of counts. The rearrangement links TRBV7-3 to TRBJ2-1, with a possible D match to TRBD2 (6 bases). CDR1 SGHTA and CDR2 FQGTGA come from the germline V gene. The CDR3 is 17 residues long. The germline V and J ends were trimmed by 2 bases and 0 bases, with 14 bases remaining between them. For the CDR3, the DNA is TGTGCCAGCAGCTTATCTGGCGGGATGAGCTCCTACAATGAGCAGTTCTTC. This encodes CASSLSGGMSSYNEQFF.

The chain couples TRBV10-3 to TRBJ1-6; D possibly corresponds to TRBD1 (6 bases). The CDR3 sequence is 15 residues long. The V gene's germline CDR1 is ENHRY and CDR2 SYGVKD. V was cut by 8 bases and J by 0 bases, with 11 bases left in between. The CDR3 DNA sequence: TGTGCCATCGCGGCAGGGGACTCCTATAATTCACCCCTCCACTTT. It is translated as CAIAAGDSYNSPLHF.

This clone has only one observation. CDR3 DNA sequence: TGTGCCAGCAGTTCCTCTAGCGGGGGGAACTACAATGAGCAGTTCTTC. Its translation is CASSSSSGGNYNEQFF. The chain combines TRBV6-6 with TRBJ2-1; 11 positions agree with TRBD2. CDR3 length equals 16 residues. Germline V lookup: CDR1 MNHNY, CDR2 SVGAGI (reference sequence). The V and J ends lost 4 bases and 3 bases, in that order; junction bases with no gene match: 5.

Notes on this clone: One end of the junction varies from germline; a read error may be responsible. The CDR3 DNA reads as TGTGCCAGTAGGATAGCAGGGAAGGGGATGAAGGAAAAACTGTTTTTT. It specifies CASRIAGKGMKEKLFF. The chain recombines TRBV19 with TRBJ1-4, with D maybe TRBD1 (5 bases). This CDR3 has 16 residues. CDR1 and CDR2 (germline): LNHDA, SQIVND (reference sequence).

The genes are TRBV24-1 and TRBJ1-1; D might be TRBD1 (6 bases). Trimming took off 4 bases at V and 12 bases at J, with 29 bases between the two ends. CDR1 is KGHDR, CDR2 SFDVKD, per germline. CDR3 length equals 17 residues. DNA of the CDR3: TGTGCCACCAGTGACCCCCTCGATTGGGGGGCGAGTTCAGAACCTTTCTTT. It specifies CATSDPLDWGASSEPFF.

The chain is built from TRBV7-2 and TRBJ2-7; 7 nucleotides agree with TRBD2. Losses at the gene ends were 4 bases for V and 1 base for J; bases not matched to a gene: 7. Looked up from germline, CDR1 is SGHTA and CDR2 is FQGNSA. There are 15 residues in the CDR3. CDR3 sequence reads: CASSSEAGPSYEQYF. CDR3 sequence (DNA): TGTGCCAGCAGCTCTGAAGCGGGGCCATCCTACGAGCAGTACTTC.

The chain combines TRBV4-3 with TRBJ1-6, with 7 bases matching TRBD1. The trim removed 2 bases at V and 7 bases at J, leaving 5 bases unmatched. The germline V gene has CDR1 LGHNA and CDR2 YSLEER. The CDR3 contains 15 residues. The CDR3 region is CASSQRTGGNSPLHF. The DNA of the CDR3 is TGCGCCAGCAGCCAAAGGACAGGCGGAAATTCACCCCTCCACTTT.

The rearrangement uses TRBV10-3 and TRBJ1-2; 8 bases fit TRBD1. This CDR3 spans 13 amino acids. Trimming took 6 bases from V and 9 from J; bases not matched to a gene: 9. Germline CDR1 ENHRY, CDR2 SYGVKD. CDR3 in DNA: TGTGCCATCAGATCTATGGACAGGGAGAGCTACACCTTC. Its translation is CAIRSMDRESYTF.

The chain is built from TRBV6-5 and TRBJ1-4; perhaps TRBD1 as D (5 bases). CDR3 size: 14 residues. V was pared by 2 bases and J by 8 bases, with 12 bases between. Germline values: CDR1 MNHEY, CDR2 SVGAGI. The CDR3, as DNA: TGTGCCAGCAGTTACGGAGGGAGGGGAGAAAAACTGTTTTTT. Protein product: CASSYGGRGEKLFF.

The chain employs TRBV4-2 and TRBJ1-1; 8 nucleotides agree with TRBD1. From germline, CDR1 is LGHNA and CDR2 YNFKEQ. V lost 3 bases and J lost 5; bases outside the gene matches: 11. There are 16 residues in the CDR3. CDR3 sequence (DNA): TGTGCCAGCAGCCATGTAACAGGGGGAGGTGAAACTGAAGCTTTCTTT. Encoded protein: CASSHVTGGGETEAFF.

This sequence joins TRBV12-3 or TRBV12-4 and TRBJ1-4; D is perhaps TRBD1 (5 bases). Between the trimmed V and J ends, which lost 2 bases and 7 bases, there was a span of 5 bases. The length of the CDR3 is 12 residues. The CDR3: CASSLQGEKLFF. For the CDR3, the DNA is TGTGCCAGCAGTTTACAGGGTGAAAAACTGTTTTTT.